The T cell receptor (beta chain) under discussion was sequenced for a study of T cells in Graves' hyperthyroidism and ophthalmopathy. This CDR3 region has 14 residues. CDR1 KGHDR and CDR2 SFDVKD come from the germline V gene. V was cut by 7 bases and J by 2 bases, with 13 bases left in between. Researchers amplified the TCR beta CDR3 regions from RNA transcripts. A first-round RT-PCR of the TCR CDR3 used the HTBI primer set. TCRdb reanalysed the multiplex PCR reads using MiXCR and keeps one entry per CDR3 protein. The sample contains fewer than 850,000 distinct CDR3 sequences, 15% to 20% of which appear only once. Turning to this clonotype: This could be a read error, since a much larger clone is one nucleotide away.

This chain uses TRBV24-1 with TRBJ1-1; the D gene is possibly TRBD1 (6 bases). The sample comprised blood. This receptor was identified in a man between 45 and 60 years old with Graves' hyperthyroidism. The CDR3 here is CATRSGTSNTEAFF. CDR3 DNA: TGTGCCACCAGGAGCGGGACAAGTAACACTGAAGCTTTCTTT.